This T cell receptor (beta chain) was observed in a study of T-cell memory formation after mild COVID-19 (dated by TCRdb to the early 2020s). Regarding the study in general: TCR sequence clusters from the two donors were largely donor specific. Longitudinal TCRalpha and TCRbeta repertoire sequencing tracked T-cell clones expanding and contracting after mild COVID-19 in a couple of donors. The cohort comprised two young, previously healthy adult volunteers, one female and one male.

This clonotype occurred a few times. There is no known antigen for this receptor. Within one base of it there is no much larger clone, and no base qualities were kept. PBMCs were isolated by Ficoll-Paque density gradient centrifugation. Results the study describes overall, beyond this receptor: The second-wave clones that peaked on day 37 were not confirmed to be SARS-CoV-2 specific. Balanced CD4/CD8 phenotypes were observed for clones contracting from day 15 to 85, whereas a bias towards CD4+ was observed for a second wave of clones expanding from day 15 to 37. The detection of some responding clones in pre-infection memory suggests that pre-existing cross-reactive memory T cells joined the SARS-CoV-2 response. Contracting CD4+ clones appeared mostly in the CM and EM memory subsets, whereas CD8+ clones were enriched in EMRA. The study included only a couple of mild cases, and larger cohorts that include severe cases with pre-infection samples were judged to be necessary.

CDR1 ENHRY and CDR2 SYGVKD were looked up in the germline V gene. The CDR3 runs 12 amino acids, cysteine and phenylalanine included. Just the 36-base CDR3 DNA is kept, in frame starting at base 1. V is clipped by 10 bases and J by 7 bases, and the sequence between their germline boundaries is 13 bases long. The reads were generated on an Illumina NovaSeq 6000. TCRalpha and TCRbeta cDNA libraries were constructed by 5'RACE with constant-segment primers, with sample barcodes and unique molecular identifiers being introduced. Trizol reagent was used to extract RNA from every sample. Amplification of the libraries took two PCR steps, and the second step added a second sample barcode plus Illumina TruSeq adapters. The libraries were sequenced on an Illumina NovaSeq using 2 x 150 bp paired-end reads. Turning to the authors' computational methods: The reads were demultiplexed and collapsed into UMI-guided consensus sequences using migec v1.2.7. Using mixcr v2.1.11, UMI consensuses were aligned to TRA and TRB V and J templates and then assembled into clonotypes. Clonotypes were classified as expanded or contracted when called significant by both edgeR and NoisET, with noise models trained on biological replicates. For edgeR calls, the cutoffs were a false discovery rate-adjusted p below 0.01 and a log2 fold-change threshold of 1. As an exploratory analysis of dynamics, max-normalized trajectories of the 1000 most abundant clonotypes were examined by PCA with hierarchical clustering. Separately sequenced CD4+ and CD8+ repertoires were used to assign the CD4 or CD8 phenotype of responding clones. TCRdb trimmed the raw reads at Q25, called clones with MiXCR and kept productive beta chains. Every entry covers one CDR3 protein and lists the most common genes and DNA from its rows. In this record, the V and J calls reflect TCRdb's handling and not the investigators' own analysis. The table for this sample lists around 340,000 distinct CDR3 sequences; less than 20% of them were counted only once. The ten largest clones represent 20% to 25% of the sample.

Recombination connected TRBV10-3 to TRBJ1-4; possibly the D gene is TRBD1, per 6 matching bases. The sequence came from a man in his late teens or twenties who had mild COVID-19 (a few samples of this study predate the infection). The sample titles of this study are shuffled in the database, so cell type and time point are left out; the donor was told from shared clones. Sequencing input: PBMCs or a T cell subset sorted from them (not recorded which). The CDR3 in this case is CASRQAGEKLFF. The nucleotide sequence reads TGTGCCAGTAGACAGGCCGGTGAAAAACTGTTTTTT.